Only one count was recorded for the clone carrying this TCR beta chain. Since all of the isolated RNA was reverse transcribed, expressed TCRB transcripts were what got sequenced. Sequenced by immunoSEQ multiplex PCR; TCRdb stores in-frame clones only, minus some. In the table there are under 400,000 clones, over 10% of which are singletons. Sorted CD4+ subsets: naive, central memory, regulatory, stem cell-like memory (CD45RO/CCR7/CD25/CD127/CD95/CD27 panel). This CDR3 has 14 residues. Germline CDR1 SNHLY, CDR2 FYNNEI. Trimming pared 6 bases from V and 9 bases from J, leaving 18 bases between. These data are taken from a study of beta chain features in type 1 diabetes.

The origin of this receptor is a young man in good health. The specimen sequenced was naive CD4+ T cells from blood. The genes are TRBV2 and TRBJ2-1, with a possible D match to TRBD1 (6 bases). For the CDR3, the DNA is TGTGCCAGCAGGAAGGTAACACAGGGTGCTGAGCAGTTCTTC. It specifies CASRKVTQGAEQFF. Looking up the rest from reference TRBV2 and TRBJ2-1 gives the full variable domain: EPEVTQTPSHQVTQMGQEVILRCVPISNHLYFYWYRQILGQKVEFLVSFYNNEISEKSEIFDDQFSVERPDGSNFTLKIRSTKLEDSAMYFCASRKVTQGAEQFFGPGTRLTVL.